This TCR beta chain was recovered during a study of human thymus T cells. Study-wide points: It looked as if thymic and blood repertoires used V and J genes in a biased way. The related literature has documented a marked overlap of thymic repertoires among unrelated individuals.

Remarks on this clone: What it binds is not known.

Repertoires were generated with immunoSEQ multiplex PCR, while TCRdb's copy carries only in-frame clones and drops some. This sample has tens of thousands of clones, with around 95% found just once. The study used thymus tissue resected during corrective heart surgery. Infants, healthy and Finnish, who were having corrective surgery for congenital heart defects served as donors. The CDR3 is 15 residues long. CDR1 and CDR2 from the germline V gene are MNHEY and SVGAGI. V was trimmed by 2 bases and J by 4 bases, leaving 12 bases between them. The chain carries TRBV6-5 and TRBJ2-1; D may be TRBD1 (6 bases). The sample was thymus tissue. The TCR sequence derives from a girl under three years old with a congenital heart defect but otherwise immunologically healthy. In nucleotides, the CDR3 is TGTGCCAGCAGTTACAACAGGGATAAGTACAATGAGCAGTTCTTC. Its translation: CASSYNRDKYNEQFF.